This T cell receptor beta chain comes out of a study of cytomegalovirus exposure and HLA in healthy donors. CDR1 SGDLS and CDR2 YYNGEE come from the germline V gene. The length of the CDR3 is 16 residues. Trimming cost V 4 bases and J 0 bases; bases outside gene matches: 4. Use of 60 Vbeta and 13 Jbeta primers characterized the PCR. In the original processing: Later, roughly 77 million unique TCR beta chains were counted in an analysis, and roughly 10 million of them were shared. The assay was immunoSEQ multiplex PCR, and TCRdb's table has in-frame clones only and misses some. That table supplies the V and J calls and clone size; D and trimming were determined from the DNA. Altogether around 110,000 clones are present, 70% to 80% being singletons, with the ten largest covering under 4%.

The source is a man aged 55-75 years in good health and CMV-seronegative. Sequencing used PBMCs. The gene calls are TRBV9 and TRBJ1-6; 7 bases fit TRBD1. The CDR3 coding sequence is TGTGCCAGCAGCACCTCAGGGGGCTCCTATAATTCACCCCTCCACTTT. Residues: CASSTSGGSYNSPLHF.